This entry is about one T cell receptor beta chain. What it binds is not known. The germline V gene has CDR1 LNHNV and CDR2 YYDKDF (reference sequence). This CDR3 comprises 14 residues. Losses at the gene ends were 3 bases for V and 5 bases for J; bases not matched to a gene: 4. This table comes from immunoSEQ multiplex PCR, and its TCRdb copy is limited to in-frame clones, with some not included. The repertoire holds just under 45,000 clones, with roughly four fifths as singletons. The data belong to a study of vaccination effects on CD4 cells after COVID-19. Study-wide results and caveats: Just 1 of 255 vaccine-induced clones in healthy recipients was cross-reactive. Convalescent patients in the study were few, and early post-infection timepoints were absent.

Within the ViraFEST assay, antigen-specific CD4+ T cells underwent expansion with viral peptide pools prior to sequencing. Scientists isolated CD4+ T cells after a roughly 10-day culture period ended. Each vaccine recipient was nucleocapsid antibody negative and had no prior SARS-CoV-2 infection. They grew two million PBMC in each well, adding approximately 10 IU/ml IL-2 and 8 to 10 ug/ml peptides. This chain connects TRBV15 to TRBJ2-3; 8 bases line up with TRBD2. This TCR was sampled from a human donor who received a COVID-19 vaccine. Sequenced here: CD4+ T cells from PBMCs cultured with SARS-CoV-2 spike peptides, sampled before COVID-19 vaccination. CDR3 DNA: TGTGCCACCAGCAGGGGGACTAGGGGAGATACGCAGTATTTT. It specifies CATSRGTRGDTQYF.